In this sample, the clone carrying this TCR beta chain turned up many times. The antigen is not known. This entry belongs to a study of response to subunit inactivated influenza vaccine. Whole-study results and caveats: Few additional T cells are recruited per seasonal influenza vaccination, authors suggested.

V lost 0 bases to trimming and J lost 9 bases; unmatched junction nucleotides: 11. The germline CDR1 and CDR2 sequences are MNHEY and SVGEGT. The CDR3 spans 17 residues. Each CDR3 protein gets one entry after TCRdb re-called the RT-PCR reads with MiXCR. The table shows under 550,000 distinct CDR3 sequences, with 6% to 9% occurring only once. The V and J genes are TRBV6-2 or TRBV6-3 and TRBJ2-1, with 10 bases identical to TRBD2. The sequence was obtained from a man between 50 and 75 years old who received an inactivated influenza vaccine. The source material was PBMCs from blood, sampled around 25 months after vaccination. CDR3 sequence: CASSYSLAGVHSGEQFF. CDR3 nucleotide sequence: TGTGCCAGCAGTTACTCTCTAGCGGGAGTCCATAGCGGTGAGCAGTTCTTC.